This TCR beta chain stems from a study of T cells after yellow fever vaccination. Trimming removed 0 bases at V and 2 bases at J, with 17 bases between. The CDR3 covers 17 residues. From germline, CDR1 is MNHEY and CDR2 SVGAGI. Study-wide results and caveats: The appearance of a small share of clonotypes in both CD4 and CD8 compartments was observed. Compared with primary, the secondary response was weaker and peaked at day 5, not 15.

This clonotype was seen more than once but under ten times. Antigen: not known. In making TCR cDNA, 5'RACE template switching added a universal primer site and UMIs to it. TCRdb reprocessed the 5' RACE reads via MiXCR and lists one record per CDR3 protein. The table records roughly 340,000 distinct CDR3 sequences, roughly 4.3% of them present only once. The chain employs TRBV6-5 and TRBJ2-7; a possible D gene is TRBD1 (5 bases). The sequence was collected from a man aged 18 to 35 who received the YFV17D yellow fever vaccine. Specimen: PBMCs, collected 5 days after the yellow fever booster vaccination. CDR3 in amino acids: CASSYSAVGARPYEQYF. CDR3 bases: TGTGCCAGCAGTTACTCCGCGGTAGGGGCAAGACCCTACGAGCAGTACTTC.